The 16 T cell receptor beta chains below were found in one sample sequenced in a study of OX40 agonist ivuxolimab in advanced cancers. Method: immunoSEQ multiplex PCR; TCRdb's copy keeps in-frame clones and lacks some. Of roughly 66,000 clones in the sample, about 80% are singletons; the top ten hold 0.65% to 0.85%. Material: CD4+ or CD8+ T cells sorted from blood, obtained in a trial of the OX40 agonist ivuxolimab. Receptors were obtained from an adult with an advanced solid tumor such as melanoma, head and neck, liver or kidney cancer.

V and J are TRBV11-2 and TRBJ2-7; a possible D gene is TRBD2 (7 bases). Germline lookup yields CDR1 SGHAT and CDR2 FQNNGV. The CDR3 consists of 13 residues. Trimming removed 3 bases at V and 5 bases at J, with 11 bases between. CDR3 in amino acids: CASSFRGGDEQYF. The CDR3 coding sequence is TGTGCCAGCAGCTTCCGAGGGGGGGACGAGCAGTACTTC. The entire variable domain, with the rest obtained from reference TRBV11-2 and TRBJ2-7, is as follows: EAGVAQSPRYKIIEKRQSVAFWCNPISGHATLYWYQQILGQGPKLLIQFQNNGVVDDSQLPKDRFSAERLKGVDSTLKIQPAKLEDSAVYLCASSFRGGDEQYFGPGTRLTVT.

There are a few counts of this clone. The chain is built from TRBV14 and TRBJ1-1; no clear D. V was shortened by 0 bases and J by 4 bases, with 18 bases between the two germline ends. CDR3 length equals 17 residues. The V gene's germline CDR1 is SGHDN and CDR2 FVKESK. Written as DNA, the CDR3 is TGTGCCAGCAGCCAAGAAGACTTGGGCTCCTGGGGCACTGAAGCTTTCTTT. Amino acid sequence: CASSQEDLGSWGTEAFF.

This sequence joins TRBV19 and TRBJ1-1; D remains unclear. This CDR3 is 13 amino acids long. The V gene's germline CDR1 is LNHDA and CDR2 SQIVND (reference sequence). V dropped 8 bases and J dropped 2 bases, with 12 bases sitting between them. CDR3 DNA sequence: TGTGCCAGTTGCCTGCGGTACAACACTGAAGCTTTCTTT. Its protein is CASCLRYNTEAFF.

The V call is TRBV5-1, the J call TRBJ2-1; D remains unclear. This CDR3 has 16 residues. CDR1 is SGHRS, CDR2 YFSETQ, per germline. V was clipped by 0 bases and J by 6 bases, with 16 bases between them. CDR3: CASSLVSFKALNEQFF. CDR3 sequence (DNA): TGCGCCAGCAGCTTGGTCTCGTTCAAGGCCCTCAATGAGCAGTTCTTC.

The chain has TRBV28 and TRBJ1-4, with D maybe TRBD1 (6 bases). Between the trimmed V and J ends, which lost 3 bases and 5 bases, there was a span of 13 bases. The CDR3 spans 15 residues. From germline, CDR1 is MDHEN and CDR2 SYDVKM. CDR3 residues: CASSFGGAGNEKLFF. For the CDR3, the DNA is TGTGCCAGCAGTTTTGGGGGGGCGGGCAATGAAAAACTGTTTTTT. Combining the CDR3 with reference TRBV28 and TRBJ1-4 gives the whole variable domain DVKVTQSSRYLVKRTGEKVFLECVQDMDHENMFWYRQDPGLGLRLIYFSYDVKMKEKGDIPEGYSVSREKKERFSLILESASTNQTSMYLCASSFGGAGNEKLFFGSGTQLSVL.

In this sample, this clone turned up a few times. The V gene is TRBV5-1, the J gene TRBJ2-7; D is possibly TRBD1 (6 bases). The CDR3 is 13 residues long. V was trimmed by 5 bases and J by 1 base, leaving 10 bases between them. In germline, CDR1 is SGHRS, CDR2 YFSETQ. CDR3 sequence reads: CASRWDISYEQYF. CDR3 in DNA: TGCGCCAGCAGATGGGACATATCCTACGAGCAGTACTTC.

V usage is TRBV2 and J usage is TRBJ1-3; a weak D match, TRBD1 (6 bases). Trimming cost V 10 bases and J 0 bases, with 13 bases left between them. The CDR3 runs to 14 residues. CDR1 is SNHLY, CDR2 FYNNEI, per germline. The CDR3, as DNA: TGTGCCACCAATAGAGGGGGCTCTGGAAACACCATATATTTT. This translates into CATNRGGSGNTIYF.

This clone has a single count. In nucleotides, the CDR3 is TGTGCCAGCAGCGTCGTGGGAAAGGGGGGCTACACCTTC. Translated, it gives CASSVVGKGGYTF. The chain links TRBV9 to TRBJ1-2; D is perhaps TRBD1 (5 bases). Trimming left V 2 bases short and J 8 bases short, with 13 bases between. The CDR3 sequence is 13 residues long. Germline V gene lookup returns CDR1 SGDLS and CDR2 YYNGEE.

This sequence joins TRBV29-1 and TRBJ2-1; tentatively, D is TRBD1 (6 bases). Germline V gene data show CDR1 as SQVTM and CDR2 as ANQGSEA. Trimming cost V 0 bases and J 12 bases, with 12 bases left between them. This CDR3 region has 12 residues. In DNA form, the CDR3 reads TGCAGCGTTGAAGAAGCGAAACAGGGGCAGTTCTTC. It codes for CSVEEAKQGQFF.

This chain joins TRBV2 and TRBJ1-6; 10 bases line up with TRBD1. The CDR3 spans 16 residues. CDR1 and CDR2 from the germline V gene are SNHLY and FYNNEI. V was clipped by 7 bases and J by 7 bases; unmatched bases: 10. This chain's CDR3 is CASTPDRGRLNSPLHF. CDR3 DNA sequence: TGTGCCAGCACTCCGGACAGGGGGAGGTTGAATTCACCCCTCCACTTT. Drawing the rest from reference TRBV2 and TRBJ1-6, the complete variable domain is EPEVTQTPSHQVTQMGQEVILRCVPISNHLYFYWYRQILGQKVEFLVSFYNNEISEKSEIFDDQFSVERPDGSNFTLKIRSTKLEDSAMYFCASTPDRGRLNSPLHFGNGTRLTVT.

The chain employs TRBV4-2 and TRBJ2-6; TRBD1 aligns across 7 bases. Germline CDR1 and CDR2: LGHNA and YNFKEQ. Trimming took 1 base from V and 9 from J; bases not matched to a gene: 12. There are 17 residues in the CDR3. In DNA, the CDR3 is TGTGCCAGCAGCCAAGGGAGAGGGGGCGATATGGACAACGTCCTGACTTTC. As protein: CASSQGRGGDMDNVLTF.

The V and J genes are TRBV5-1 and TRBJ2-5; maybe TRBD1 (5 bases). The CDR3 totals 12 residues. Germline values: CDR1 SGHRS, CDR2 YFSETQ. V was clipped by 1 base and J by 5 bases, with 6 bases between them. The DNA of the CDR3 is TGCGCCAGCAGCTTGTACAGGGAGACCCAGTACTTC. This gives the protein CASSLYRETQYF.

The V gene is TRBV6-4, the J gene TRBJ2-2, with 8 bases identical to TRBD2. CDR1 is MRHNA and CDR2 is SNTAGT in the germline V gene. J gave up 6 bases and V 6 bases, and 12 bases lay outside the gene matches. The CDR3 is 16 amino acids. CDR3: CASRSERERIPGELFF. The CDR3 coding sequence is TGTGCCAGCAGATCAGAGCGGGAGCGAATTCCCGGGGAGCTGTTTTTT.

This chain connects TRBV7-2 to TRBJ2-1; TRBD1 might be the D (5 bases). The V end was cut by 1 base, the J end by 10 bases, with 8 bases between. The CDR3 covers 12 residues. CDR1 SGHTA and CDR2 FQGNSA come from the germline V gene. Here the CDR3 DNA reads TGTGCCAGCAGCTTAGAGGGGATCGAGCAGTTCTTC. It encodes CASSLEGIEQFF.

The chain joins TRBV2 to TRBJ2-3, with a tentative D call TRBD2 (5 bases). Germline loops: CDR1 SNHLY, CDR2 FYNNEI. Trimming took off 6 bases at V and 8 bases at J, with 21 bases between the two ends. This CDR3 has 15 residues. The CDR3 DNA sequence: TGTGCCAGCAGACCCCCCTCAACTAGTTTCGGTACGCAGTATTTT. This codes for CASRPPSTSFGTQYF.

The rearrangement joins TRBV13 to TRBJ1-2; 8 positions match TRBD1. The CDR3 has 13 amino acids. Unmatched junction bases numbered 8, after V lost 5 bases and J lost 9 bases. The germline V gene encodes CDR1 PRHDT and CDR2 FYEKMQ (reference sequence). This chain's CDR3 is CASSQTGEQRYTF. CDR3 bases: TGTGCCAGCAGCCAGACAGGGGAGCAGCGCTACACCTTC.